The 5 T cell receptor beta chains presented below share a single source sample, sequenced in a study of blood T cell repertoires in COVID-19. Data came from immunoSEQ multiplex PCR; TCRdb stores just in-frame clones and leaves some out. The repertoire holds over 150,000 clones, 80% to 85% seen once, with roughly 7.2% in the top ten. Source material: peripheral blood. The receptor source for this set is a woman in her 40s with COVID-19, enrolled during active disease.

This chain uses TRBV18 with TRBJ1-1, with TRBD1 matching over 7 bases. V dropped 3 bases and J dropped 1; count of bases not matched to a gene: 8. CDR3 size: 16 residues. From germline, CDR1 is KGHSH and CDR2 LQKENI. CDR3 protein: CASSPRDRAKNTEAFF. CDR3 bases: TGTGCCAGCTCACCGCGAGACAGGGCAAAGAACACTGAAGCTTTCTTT.

V gene TRBV6-6 combines with J gene TRBJ2-7; 12 positions match TRBD2. With 2 bases clipped from V and 5 bases from J, the junction kept 7 bases outside the gene matches. CDR3 size: 16 residues. Germline CDR1 and CDR2: MNHNY and SVGAGI (reference sequence). CDR3 coding DNA: TGTGCCAGCAGTTACCTAGCGGGGGGGCAAGTAGACGAGCAGTACTTC. Translated, it gives CASSYLAGGQVDEQYF.

The genes are TRBV7-3 and TRBJ2-2; tentative D call: TRBD1 (5 bases). The CDR3 is 14 amino acids. CDR1 is SGHTA and CDR2 is FQGTGA in the germline V gene. V gave up 4 bases and J gave up 6 bases, with 12 bases separating them. This CDR3 is CASSSPLGPGELFF. As DNA, the CDR3 is TGTGCCAGCAGCTCCCCTCTGGGGCCCGGGGAGCTGTTTTTT.

J is TRBJ1-5 and V is TRBV27; D gene ambiguous. The germline V gene encodes CDR1 MNHEY and CDR2 SMNVEV (reference sequence). This CDR3 comprises 13 residues. Trimming left V 3 bases short and J 4 bases short, with 7 bases between. CDR3 residues: CASSLSGNQPQHF. The CDR3, as DNA: TGTGCCAGCAGTTTGTCAGGAAATCAGCCCCAGCATTTT.

This chain joins TRBV19 and TRBJ1-5, with 7 bases fitting TRBD1. Germline CDR1 LNHDA, CDR2 SQIVND (reference sequence). The CDR3 is made up of 16 amino acids. The V gene end was trimmed by 2 bases and the J gene end by 6 bases; junction bases not matched to a gene: 10. The chain's CDR3 is CASSILGGGRGQPQHF. CDR3 DNA sequence: TGTGCCAGTAGTATACTAGGGGGCGGTCGGGGTCAGCCCCAGCATTTT. Supplemented by reference TRBV19 and TRBJ1-5, the full variable domain reads DGGITQSPKYLFRKEGQNVTLSCEQNLNHDAMYWYRQDPGQGLRLIYYSQIVNDFQKGDIAEGYSVSREKKESFPLTVTSAQKNPTAFYLCASSILGGGRGQPQHFGDGTRLSIL.